The rows below give T cell receptor beta chains drawn from one sample of a study of breast tumors, draining lymph nodes, adjacent tissues. TCRdb redid the calling of the multiplex PCR reads with MiXCR, one entry per CDR3 protein. The sample has 150,000 to 200,000 distinct CDR3 sequences, around a third seen once. Material for sequencing was axillary lymph node tissue. The receptor source for this set is a female donor with breast cancer. Some clones in this sample may be carry-over from other donors' samples. The CDR3 runs from the conserved cysteine through the conserved F or W. A D gene is named only where the DNA matches it firmly. Clone sizes are shown as how often the clone was seen (once, few, many) or a class if it is expanded.

TRBJ1-2 | TRBD1 | many | TRBV5-1 | TGCGCCAGCAGCCCTGGGACAGGGGATAATGGCTACACCTTC | CASSPGTGDNGYTF
TRBJ2-3 | . | many | TRBV5-1 | TGCGCCAGCAGCCCCGAACGGAGTACCATGATCTTGGATACGCAGTATTTT | CASSPERSTMILDTQYF
TRBJ1-3 | . | many | TRBV15 | TGTGCCACCAGCAGAGATCAGGCGGAAAACACCATATATTTT | CATSRDQAENTIYF
TRBJ2-5 | TRBD2 | many | TRBV11-3 | TGTGCCAGCAGCATCGAAGGGGACGGCAGGACTAGCGGGACCCTTCGGGAGACCCAGTACTTC | CASSIEGDGRTSGTLRETQYF
TRBJ2-1 | . | medium-sized | TRBV15 | TGTGCCACCAGCACAAGGGGCACCCACAATGAGCAGTTCTTC | CATSTRGTHNEQFF
TRBJ2-7 | TRBD2 | many | TRBV20-1 | TGCAGTGTTACGGGAGGAAACCACTACGAGCAGTACTTC | CSVTGGNHYEQYF
TRBJ1-2 | . | many | TRBV20-1 | TGCAGTGCTAGTGGTGGAGGGGGACTCTATGGCTACACCTTC | CSASGGGGLYGYTF
TRBJ2-3 | TRBD2 | many | TRBV7-2 | TGTGCCAGCAGCTTAGAGTTTCGGCTAGCGGGTGATACGCAGTATTTT | CASSLEFRLAGDTQYF
TRBJ2-1 | . | many | TRBV5-5 | TGTGCCAGCAGCCCAAGCCTCCAGGGAGCCTACAATGAGCAGTTCTTC | CASSPSLQGAYNEQFF
TRBJ2-5 | TRBD1 | many | TRBV11-3 | TGTGCCAGCAGCTTATCTGGGCAGGGGGTGGAGACCCAGTACTTC | CASSLSGQGVETQYF
TRBJ2-7 | TRBD1 | many | TRBV29-1 | TGCAGCGTGGGGAAGACAGGGATCGAGCAGTACTTC | CSVGKTGIEQYF
TRBJ2-1 | . | many | TRBV5-4 | TGTGCCAGCAGCCCGGCAGGTCCCGAGCAGTTCTTC | CASSPAGPEQFF
TRBJ2-1 | . | many | TRBV7-3 | TGTGCCAGCAGCTTACCGGGAAGCTCCTACAATGAGCAGTTCTTC | CASSLPGSSYNEQFF